These 2 T cell receptor beta chains share one sample of origin, sequenced in a study of technical replicates of blood from a handful of donors. TCRdb's copy holds only in-frame clones and misses some; the assay was immunoSEQ multiplex PCR. The profile shows around 60,000 clones, 85% to 95% of them singletons. Sequencing input: PBMCs. These receptor sequences come from a human donor in good health. Some clones in this sample may be carry-over from other donors' samples.

The CDR3, as DNA: TGTGCCAGCAACCCAGTCCTCAGCGATAATTCACCCCTCCACTTT. Translated, it gives CASNPVLSDNSPLHF. The chain links TRBV6-1 to TRBJ1-6; D unresolved. V lost 7 bases and J 5 bases, leaving 15 bases between the germline ends. This CDR3 region has 15 residues. CDR1 is MNHNS and CDR2 is SASEGT in the germline V gene.

The chain is built from TRBV7-8 and TRBJ1-4, with TRBD1 matching 7 bases. The CDR3 contains 14 residues. The germline V gene has CDR1 SGHVS and CDR2 FQNEAQ. The V segment lost 6 bases and the J segment 8 bases; nucleotides outside the gene matches: 9. The CDR3 is CASRGGQPFEKLFF. The CDR3, as DNA: TGTGCCAGCAGGGGGGGACAGCCATTCGAAAAACTGTTTTTT.